This T cell receptor (beta chain) was retrieved from a study of blood T cell repertoires in COVID-19. Repertoires were generated with immunoSEQ multiplex PCR, while TCRdb's copy carries only in-frame clones and drops some. The table has tens of thousands of clones, 70% to 85% seen once. V was shortened by 6 bases and J by 0 bases, with 8 bases between the two germline ends. This CDR3 has 14 amino acids. Germline CDR1 reads SNHLY; CDR2 reads FYNNEI. Sequencing was done on a sample of peripheral blood. The chain combines TRBV2 with TRBJ1-4, with a weak D call TRBD1 (6 bases). The receptor was isolated from a human donor with acute or convalescent COVID-19. The donor label of this sample is uncertain. The CDR3 here is CASRGQPTNEKLFF. For the CDR3, the DNA is TGTGCCAGCAGAGGACAGCCAACTAATGAAAAACTGTTTTTT.